This T cell receptor (beta chain) is drawn from a study of glioma-infiltrating T cells after dendritic cell vaccination. Study-wide background: Patients received three intradermal dendritic cell vaccine injections at biweekly intervals.

Overall study findings and caveats: Higher pretreatment TIL content predicted longer progression-free time and survival.

Germline lookup yields CDR1 SNHLY and CDR2 FYNNEI. The CDR3 contains 14 residues. V shed 5 bases and J shed 8 bases, with 16 bases lying between them. To note about this clone: The antigen remains undetermined.

All glioblastoma patients lacked an isocitrate dehydrogenase mutation. PBMC sampling occurred before vaccination, two weeks after the third dose, and at progression. Sequencing used immunoSEQ multiplex PCR; TCRdb keeps in-frame clones, though not all of them. The table has around 62,000 clones, about 81% seen once. J is TRBJ2-1 and V is TRBV2; D not resolved. This sequence was found in a human donor with glioblastoma. The source was blood, collected before dendritic cell vaccination. This CDR3 reads CASSLPDWSYEQFF. The CDR3 DNA follows: TGTGCCAGCAGTCTCCCTGACTGGTCGTATGAGCAGTTCTTC.